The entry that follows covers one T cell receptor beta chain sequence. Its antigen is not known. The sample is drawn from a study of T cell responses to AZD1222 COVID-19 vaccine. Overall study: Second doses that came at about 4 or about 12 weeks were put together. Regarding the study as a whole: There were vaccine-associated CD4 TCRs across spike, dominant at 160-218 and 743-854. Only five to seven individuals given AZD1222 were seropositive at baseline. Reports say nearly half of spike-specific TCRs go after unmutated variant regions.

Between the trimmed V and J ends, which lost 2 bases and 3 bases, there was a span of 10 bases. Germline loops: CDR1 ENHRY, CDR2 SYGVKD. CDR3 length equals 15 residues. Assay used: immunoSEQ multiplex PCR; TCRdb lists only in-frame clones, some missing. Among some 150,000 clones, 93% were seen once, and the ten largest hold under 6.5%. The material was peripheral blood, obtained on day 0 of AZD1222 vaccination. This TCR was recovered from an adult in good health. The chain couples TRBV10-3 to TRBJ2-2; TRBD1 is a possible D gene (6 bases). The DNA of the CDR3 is TGTGCCATCAGTGAGGAGGGGGTCGACACCGGGGAGCTGTTTTTT. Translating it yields CAISEEGVDTGELFF.